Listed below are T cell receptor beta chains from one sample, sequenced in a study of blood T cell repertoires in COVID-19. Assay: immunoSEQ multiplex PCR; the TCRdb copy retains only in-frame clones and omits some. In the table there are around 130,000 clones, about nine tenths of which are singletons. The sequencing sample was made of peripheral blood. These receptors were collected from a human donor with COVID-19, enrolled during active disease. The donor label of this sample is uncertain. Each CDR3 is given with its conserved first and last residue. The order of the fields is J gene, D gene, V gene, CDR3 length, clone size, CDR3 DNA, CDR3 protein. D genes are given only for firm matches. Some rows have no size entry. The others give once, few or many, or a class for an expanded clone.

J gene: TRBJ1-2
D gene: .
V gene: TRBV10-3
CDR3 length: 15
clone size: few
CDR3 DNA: TGTGCCATCAGTGAGCCAAGGAGTCCGTCCTATGGCTACACCTTC
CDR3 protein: CAISEPRSPSYGYTF

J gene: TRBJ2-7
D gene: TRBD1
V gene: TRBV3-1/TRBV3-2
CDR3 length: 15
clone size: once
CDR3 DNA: TGTGCCAGCAGCATCCGGGACAGGGGAGGCTACGAGCAGTACTTC
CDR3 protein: CASSIRDRGGYEQYF

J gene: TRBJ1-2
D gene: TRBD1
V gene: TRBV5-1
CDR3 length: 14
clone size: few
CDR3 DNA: TGCGCCAGCAGCCCAGGGGGGACATATGATGGCTACACCTTC
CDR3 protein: CASSPGGTYDGYTF

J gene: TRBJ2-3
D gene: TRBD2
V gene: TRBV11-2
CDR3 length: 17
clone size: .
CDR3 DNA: TGTGCCAGCAGCTCCGGGACTAGCGGGGGGGTCGGGGATACGCAGTATTTT
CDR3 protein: CASSSGTSGGVGDTQYF

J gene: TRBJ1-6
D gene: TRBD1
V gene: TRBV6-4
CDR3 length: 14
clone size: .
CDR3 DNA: TGTGCCAGCAGTGGGGGACAGCATAATTCACCCCTCCACTTT
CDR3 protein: CASSGGQHNSPLHF

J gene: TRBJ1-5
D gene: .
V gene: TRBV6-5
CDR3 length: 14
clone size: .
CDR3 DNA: TGTGCCAGCACCCGCCGACTGCCGGCTGAGCCCCAGCATTTT
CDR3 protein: CASTRRLPAEPQHF

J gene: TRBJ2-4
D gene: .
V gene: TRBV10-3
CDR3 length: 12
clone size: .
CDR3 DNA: TGTGCCATCAGTGGCACAGAAAACATTCAGTACTTC
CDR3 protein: CAISGTENIQYF

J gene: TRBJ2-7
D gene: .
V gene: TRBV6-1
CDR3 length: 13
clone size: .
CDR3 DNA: TGTGCCAGCAGTGGACCTCTCGGAGACGAGCAGTACTTC
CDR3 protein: CASSGPLGDEQYF

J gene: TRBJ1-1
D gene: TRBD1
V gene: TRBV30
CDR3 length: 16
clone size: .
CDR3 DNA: TGTGCCTGGAGTCTGGCGTGGGACAGGGCTCGGACTGAAGCTTTCTTT
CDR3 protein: CAWSLAWDRARTEAFF

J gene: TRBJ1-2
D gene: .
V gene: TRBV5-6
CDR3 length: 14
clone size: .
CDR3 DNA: TGTGCCAGCAGCTTGACAGGGATCGACTATGGCTACACCTTC
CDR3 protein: CASSLTGIDYGYTF

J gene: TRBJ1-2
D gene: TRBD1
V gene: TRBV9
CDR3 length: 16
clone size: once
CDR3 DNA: TGTGCCAGCAGCAATACCCTCGGGACAGGGAAGAACGGCTACACCTTC
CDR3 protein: CASSNTLGTGKNGYTF

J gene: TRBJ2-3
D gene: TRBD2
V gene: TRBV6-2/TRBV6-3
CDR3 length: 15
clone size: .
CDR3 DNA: TGTGCCAGCAGCTGGTCAGCGGGGGGTACAGATACGCAGTATTTT
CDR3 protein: CASSWSAGGTDTQYF

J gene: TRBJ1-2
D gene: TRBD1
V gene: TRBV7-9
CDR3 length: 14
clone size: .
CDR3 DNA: TGTGCCAGCAGCTCACAGGGGGCCGACTATGGCTACACCTTC
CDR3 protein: CASSSQGADYGYTF

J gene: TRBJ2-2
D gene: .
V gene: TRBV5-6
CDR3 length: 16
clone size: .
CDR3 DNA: TGTGCCAGCAGCTGGAAGAGGACAGCTAACACCGGGGAGCTGTTTTTT
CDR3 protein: CASSWKRTANTGELFF

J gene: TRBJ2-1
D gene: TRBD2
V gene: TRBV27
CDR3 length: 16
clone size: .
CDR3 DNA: TGTGCCAGCAGCCCCACCGGACTAGGTTTAGGGAATGAGCAGTTCTTC
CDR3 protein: CASSPTGLGLGNEQFF

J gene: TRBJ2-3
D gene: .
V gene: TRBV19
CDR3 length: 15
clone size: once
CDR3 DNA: TGTGCCAGTAGTATCGCAGGGGCCCCCACAGATACGCAGTATTTT
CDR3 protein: CASSIAGAPTDTQYF

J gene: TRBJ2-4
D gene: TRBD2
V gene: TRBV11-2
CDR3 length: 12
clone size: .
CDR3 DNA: TGTGCCAGCGGGACTAGCGGGGACATTCAGTACTTC
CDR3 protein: CASGTSGDIQYF

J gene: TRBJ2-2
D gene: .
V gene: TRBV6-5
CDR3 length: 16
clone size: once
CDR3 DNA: TGTGCCAGCAGTTACTCATTCAGAGACAACCCCGGGGAGCTGTTTTTT
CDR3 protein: CASSYSFRDNPGELFF

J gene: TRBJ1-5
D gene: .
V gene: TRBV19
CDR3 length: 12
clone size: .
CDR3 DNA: TGTGCCAGTAGTCGGGACAATCAGCCCCAGCATTTT
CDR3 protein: CASSRDNQPQHF

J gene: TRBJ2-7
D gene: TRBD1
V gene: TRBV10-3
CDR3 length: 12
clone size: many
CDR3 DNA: TGTGCCATCACCGGGGACAGGAACGAGCAGTACTTC
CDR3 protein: CAITGDRNEQYF

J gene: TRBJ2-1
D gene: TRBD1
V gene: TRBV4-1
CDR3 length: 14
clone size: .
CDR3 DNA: TGCGCCAGCAGCCAAGTCATCACAGGGGGTGAGCAGTTCTTC
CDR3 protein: CASSQVITGGEQFF

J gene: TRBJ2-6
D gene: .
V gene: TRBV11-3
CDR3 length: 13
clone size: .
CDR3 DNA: TGTGCCAGCCATGAGTCTGGGGCCAACGTCCTGACTTTC
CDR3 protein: CASHESGANVLTF

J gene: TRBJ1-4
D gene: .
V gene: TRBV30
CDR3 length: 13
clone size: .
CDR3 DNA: TGTGCCTGGAGTATGGCCTCACCTGAAAAACTGTTTTTT
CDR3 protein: CAWSMASPEKLFF

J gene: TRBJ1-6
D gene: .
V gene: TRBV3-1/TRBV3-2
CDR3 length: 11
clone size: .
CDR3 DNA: TGTGCCAGCGGGGGGGATTCACCCCTCCACTTT
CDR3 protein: CASGGDSPLHF

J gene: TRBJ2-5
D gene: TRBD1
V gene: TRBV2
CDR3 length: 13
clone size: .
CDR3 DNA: TGTGCCAGCGGTGGCAGGGGGCAAGAGACCCAGTACTTC
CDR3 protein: CASGGRGQETQYF

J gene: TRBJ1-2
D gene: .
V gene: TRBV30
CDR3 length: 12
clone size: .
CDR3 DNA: TGTGCCTGGAGTGTCTCGAAGGGGGGCTACACCTTC
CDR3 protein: CAWSVSKGGYTF

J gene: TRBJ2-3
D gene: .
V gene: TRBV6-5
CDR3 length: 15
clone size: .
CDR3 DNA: TGTGCCAGCAGTCCTCCGGGACACCTCACAGATACGCAGTATTTT
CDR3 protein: CASSPPGHLTDTQYF

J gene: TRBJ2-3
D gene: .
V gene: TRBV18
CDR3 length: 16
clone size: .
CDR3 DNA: TGTGCCAGCTCACCCGGGGGAGTTTCTAGCACAGATACGCAGTATTTT
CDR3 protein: CASSPGGVSSTDTQYF

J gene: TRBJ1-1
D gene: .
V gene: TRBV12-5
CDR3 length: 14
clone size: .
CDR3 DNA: TGTGCTAGTGGTTTGACGGGGTGGAGAACTGAAGCTTTCTTT
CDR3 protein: CASGLTGWRTEAFF

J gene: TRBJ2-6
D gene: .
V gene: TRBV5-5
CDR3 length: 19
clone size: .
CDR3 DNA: TGTGCCAGCAGCTTGAGAGGAAGGAGGGTGAACTCTGGGGCCAACGTCCTGACTTTC
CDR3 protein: CASSLRGRRVNSGANVLTF

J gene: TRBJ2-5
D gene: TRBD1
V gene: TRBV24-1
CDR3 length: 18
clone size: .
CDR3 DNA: TGTGCCACCAGTGATTTCCTGAATACAGGGGTCGTGGGGGAGACCCAGTACTTC
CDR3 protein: CATSDFLNTGVVGETQYF

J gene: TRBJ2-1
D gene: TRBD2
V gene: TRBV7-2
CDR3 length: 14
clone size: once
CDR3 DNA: TGTGCCAGCAGCATAGGACTAGCGGGAGGTGAGCAGTTCTTC
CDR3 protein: CASSIGLAGGEQFF

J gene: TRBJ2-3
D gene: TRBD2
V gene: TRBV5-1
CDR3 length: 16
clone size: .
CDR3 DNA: TGCGCCAGCAGCGTCATTAGCGGGGGACGCACAGATACGCAGTATTTT
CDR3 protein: CASSVISGGRTDTQYF

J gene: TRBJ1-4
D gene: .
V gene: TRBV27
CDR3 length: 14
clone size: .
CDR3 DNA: TGTGCCAGCAGTTTCAACCCCGGGGGAGAAAAACTGTTTTTT
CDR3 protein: CASSFNPGGEKLFF

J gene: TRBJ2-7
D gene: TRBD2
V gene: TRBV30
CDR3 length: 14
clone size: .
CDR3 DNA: TGTGCCTGGAGTAACGGACTAGCGCACTACGAGCAGTACTTC
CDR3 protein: CAWSNGLAHYEQYF

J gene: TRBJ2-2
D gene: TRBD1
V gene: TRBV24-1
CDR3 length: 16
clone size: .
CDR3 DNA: TGTGCCACCAGTGCCGGAGACAGGGGTACCTTCGGGGAGCTGTTTTTT
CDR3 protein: CATSAGDRGTFGELFF

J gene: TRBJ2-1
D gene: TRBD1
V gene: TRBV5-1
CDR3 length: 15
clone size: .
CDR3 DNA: TGCGCCAGCAGCTTGGACCAGGGGGCCACGGATGAGCAGTTCTTC
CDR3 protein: CASSLDQGATDEQFF

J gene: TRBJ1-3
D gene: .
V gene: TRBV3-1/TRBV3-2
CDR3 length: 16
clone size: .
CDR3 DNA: TGTGCCAGCAGCCAAGTGAGGGCAGGGGATTGGAACACCATATATTTT
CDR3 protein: CASSQVRAGDWNTIYF

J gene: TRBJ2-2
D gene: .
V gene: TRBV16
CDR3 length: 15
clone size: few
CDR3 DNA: TGTGCCAGCAGCCGCCCCGGGGGGCCGATCGGGGAGCTGTTTTTT
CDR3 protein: CASSRPGGPIGELFF

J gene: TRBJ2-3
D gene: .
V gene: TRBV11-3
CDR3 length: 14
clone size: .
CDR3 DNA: TGTGCCAGCAGCTTAGGCAGGGGCACAGATACGCAGTATTTT
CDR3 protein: CASSLGRGTDTQYF

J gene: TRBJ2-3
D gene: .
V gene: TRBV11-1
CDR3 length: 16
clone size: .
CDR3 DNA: TGTGCCAGCAGCACCCTCGGCGGGGGCGGCGGAGATACGCAGTATTTT
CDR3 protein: CASSTLGGGGGDTQYF

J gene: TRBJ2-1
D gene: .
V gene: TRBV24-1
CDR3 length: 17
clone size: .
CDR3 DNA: TGTGCCACCAGTGATCCCCATGGAGTGGGAGGCTACAATGAGCAGTTCTTC
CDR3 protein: CATSDPHGVGGYNEQFF

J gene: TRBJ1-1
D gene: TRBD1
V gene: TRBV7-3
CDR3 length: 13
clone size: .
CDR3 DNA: TGTGCCAGCAGCTTAGACAGGGGCGCTGAAGCTTTCTTT
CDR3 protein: CASSLDRGAEAFF

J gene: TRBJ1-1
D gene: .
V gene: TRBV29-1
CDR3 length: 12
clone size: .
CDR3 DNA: TGCAGCGTTTTTATGACAGGCCTTGAGGCTTTCTTT
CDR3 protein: CSVFMTGLEAFF

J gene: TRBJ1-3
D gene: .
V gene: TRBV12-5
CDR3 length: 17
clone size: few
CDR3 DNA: TGTGCTAGTGGTTTGGTAATCACCAGGGCCGGTGGAAACACCATATATTTT
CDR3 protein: CASGLVITRAGGNTIYF

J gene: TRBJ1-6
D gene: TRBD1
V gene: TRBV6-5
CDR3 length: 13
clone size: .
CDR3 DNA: TGTGCCAGCAGGTCAGGGGGGAATTCACCCCTCCACTTT
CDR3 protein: CASRSGGNSPLHF

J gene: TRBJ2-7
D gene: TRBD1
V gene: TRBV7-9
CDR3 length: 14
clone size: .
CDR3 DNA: TGTGCCAGCAGCCGGGGGGACAGGGGCTACGAGCAGTACTTC
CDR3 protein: CASSRGDRGYEQYF

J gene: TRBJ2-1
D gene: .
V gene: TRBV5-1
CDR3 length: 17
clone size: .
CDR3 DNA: TGCGCCAGCAGCTTGGCCCCTTACACCAGCAGGGGCAATGAGCAGTTCTTC
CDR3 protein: CASSLAPYTSRGNEQFF

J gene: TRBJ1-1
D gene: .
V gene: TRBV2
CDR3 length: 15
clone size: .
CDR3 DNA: TGTGCCAGCAGTGCCCTGGGGGGGCCGGGCACTGAAGCTTTCTTT
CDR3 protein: CASSALGGPGTEAFF

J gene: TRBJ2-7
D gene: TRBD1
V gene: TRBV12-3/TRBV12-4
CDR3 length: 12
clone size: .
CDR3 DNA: TGTGCCAGCAGGGGACAGGGCTACGAGCAGTACTTC
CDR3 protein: CASRGQGYEQYF

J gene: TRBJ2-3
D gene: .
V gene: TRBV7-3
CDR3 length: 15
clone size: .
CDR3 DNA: TGTGCCAGCAGGGACACAGGGATCAGCACAGATACGCAGTATTTT
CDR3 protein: CASRDTGISTDTQYF

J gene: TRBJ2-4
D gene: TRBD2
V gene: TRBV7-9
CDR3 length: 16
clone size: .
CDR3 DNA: TGTGCCAGCAGCCCGAGGACTAGCGGGGGGGCCAAAGTCTGGTACTTC
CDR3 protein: CASSPRTSGGAKVWYF